This TCR beta chain came from a study of T cells in Graves' hyperthyroidism and ophthalmopathy. Overall study findings and caveats: The authors' 13 V-J model separated ophthalmopathy from stable hyperthyroidism. Ophthalmopathy was predicted by the model a median of around 5.9 months ahead of onset. The blood repertoire included most of the expanded thyroid clonotypes above 0.001.

Diagnoses were established using clinical symptoms, serum thyroxine and TRAb, thyroid ultrasound and orbital computed tomography. In this sample, this clonotype turned up many times. The antigen remains undetermined. Amplification yielded TCR beta CDR3 regions, with RNA transcripts as the source. Carried out on the TCR CDR3, a first-round RT-PCR used the HTBI primer set. Each CDR3 protein gets one entry after TCRdb re-called the multiplex PCR reads with MiXCR. This sample has around 620,000 distinct CDR3 sequences, with approximately 44% found just once. The CDR3 is 15 amino acids. Trimming removed 4 bases from V and 7 bases from J; junction bases left unmatched: 9. Germline-derived CDR1 and CDR2 are LGHDT and YNNKEL (reference sequence).

The TCR was taken from an adult woman with Graves' disease, either hyperthyroidism or ophthalmopathy (not recorded which). Sequencing was carried out using peripheral blood or thyroid tissue (not recorded which). The chain uses TRBV3-1 and TRBJ2-2; 7 nucleotides align to TRBD1. DNA of the CDR3: TGTGCCAGCAGCCGAACCTGGGACAGAAACGGGGAGCTGTTTTTT. The encoded protein is CASSRTWDRNGELFF.